These T cell receptor beta chains were read from a single sample in a study of siplizumab effects on memory and regulatory T cells. Assay used: immunoSEQ multiplex PCR; TCRdb lists only in-frame clones, some missing. The sample yields more than 45,000 clones, more than 85% seen once. Sequenced input: CD8+ T cells sorted from blood. The receptors were sampled from a human donor in good health. The CDR3 runs from the conserved cysteine through the conserved F or W. D genes are given only for firm matches. Only some rows state a clone size, as once, few, many or a class for expanded clones.

CDR3 protein: CASSPLDGPEQYF
CDR3 DNA: TGTGCCAGCAGCCCCTTGGACGGGCCCGAGCAGTACTTC
D gene: NA
clone size: once
V gene: TRBV5-5
J gene: TRBJ2-7

CDR3 protein: CASSAPRGDYTEAFF
CDR3 DNA: TGTGCCAGCAGCGCCCCGAGAGGGGATTACACTGAAGCTTTCTTT
D gene: NA
clone size: NA
V gene: TRBV7-9
J gene: TRBJ1-1

CDR3 protein: CASTGQTYEQYF
CDR3 DNA: TGTGCCAGCACCGGACAGACCTACGAGCAGTACTTC
D gene: NA
clone size: NA
V gene: TRBV28
J gene: TRBJ2-7

CDR3 protein: CASSWGTYEQYF
CDR3 DNA: TGTGCCAGCAGTTGGGGGACCTACGAGCAGTACTTC
D gene: NA
clone size: NA
V gene: TRBV28
J gene: TRBJ2-7

CDR3 protein: CASSERTSGEQFF
CDR3 DNA: TGCGCCAGCAGCGAACGGACTAGCGGGGAGCAGTTCTTC
D gene: TRBD2
clone size: NA
V gene: TRBV5-1
J gene: TRBJ2-1

CDR3 protein: CASSRTGLNEQYF
CDR3 DNA: TGTGCCAGCTCACGGACAGGGCTGAACGAGCAGTACTTC
D gene: TRBD1
clone size: NA
V gene: TRBV25-1
J gene: TRBJ2-7

CDR3 protein: CASSFLENNEQFF
CDR3 DNA: TGTGCCAGCAGTTTTCTGGAGAACAATGAGCAGTTCTTC
D gene: NA
clone size: NA
V gene: TRBV27
J gene: TRBJ2-1

CDR3 protein: CASSLATEGGEKLFF
CDR3 DNA: TGCGCCAGCAGCTTGGCCACGGAGGGAGGAGAAAAACTGTTTTTT
D gene: NA
clone size: NA
V gene: TRBV5-1
J gene: TRBJ1-4

CDR3 protein: CASSQWLAGGNEQFF
CDR3 DNA: TGTGCCAGCAGCCAATGGCTAGCGGGAGGAAATGAGCAGTTCTTC
D gene: TRBD2
clone size: NA
V gene: TRBV14
J gene: TRBJ2-1

CDR3 protein: CASKLASGPGELFF
CDR3 DNA: TGTGCCAGCAAGTTAGCCTCGGGGCCCGGGGAGCTGTTTTTT
D gene: NA
clone size: NA
V gene: TRBV9
J gene: TRBJ2-2

CDR3 protein: CASRGAGNQPQHF
CDR3 DNA: TGTGCCAGCAGGGGGGCCGGCAATCAGCCCCAGCATTTT
D gene: NA
clone size: NA
V gene: TRBV7-2
J gene: TRBJ1-5

CDR3 protein: CASSATGGAAYNEQFF
CDR3 DNA: TGTGCCAGCAGCGCGACCGGGGGGGCGGCTTACAATGAGCAGTTCTTC
D gene: TRBD2
clone size: NA
V gene: TRBV9
J gene: TRBJ2-1

CDR3 protein: CASSTESQLFF
CDR3 DNA: TGTGCCAGCAGCACCGAATCTCAGCTGTTTTTT
D gene: NA
clone size: NA
V gene: TRBV7-9
J gene: TRBJ2-2

CDR3 protein: CASSRQGLEQYF
CDR3 DNA: TGTGCCAGCAGTAGACAGGGGCTCGAGCAGTACTTC
D gene: TRBD1
clone size: NA
V gene: TRBV7-9
J gene: TRBJ2-7

CDR3 protein: CASSQVGPGQGGEKLFF
CDR3 DNA: TGCGCCAGCAGCCAAGTCGGACCGGGACAGGGTGGTGAAAAACTGTTTTTT
D gene: TRBD1
clone size: few
V gene: TRBV4-1
J gene: TRBJ1-4

CDR3 protein: CASMHIAGGLETQYF
CDR3 DNA: TGTGCCAGCATGCATATAGCGGGAGGACTTGAGACCCAGTACTTC
D gene: TRBD2
clone size: NA
V gene: TRBV2
J gene: TRBJ2-5

CDR3 protein: CASSATGTPYNEQFF
CDR3 DNA: TGTGCCAGCAGCGCCACAGGGACCCCCTACAATGAGCAGTTCTTC
D gene: NA
clone size: NA
V gene: TRBV9
J gene: TRBJ2-1

CDR3 protein: CASSQDLGVDEQYF
CDR3 DNA: TGTGCCAGCAGCCAAGACCTAGGGGTCGACGAGCAGTACTTC
D gene: NA
clone size: NA
V gene: TRBV4-2
J gene: TRBJ2-7

CDR3 protein: CASSLAGGSEQYF
CDR3 DNA: TGCGCCAGCAGCTTAGCGGGGGGAAGCGAGCAGTACTTC
D gene: TRBD2
clone size: NA
V gene: TRBV5-1
J gene: TRBJ2-7

CDR3 protein: CASSYSSNEQFF
CDR3 DNA: TGTGCCAGCAGCTATTCTAGCAATGAGCAGTTCTTC
D gene: NA
clone size: NA
V gene: TRBV28
J gene: TRBJ2-1

CDR3 protein: CASSDPGQGRDNEQFF
CDR3 DNA: TGTGCCAGCAGTGACCCGGGACAGGGTAGGGATAATGAGCAGTTCTTC
D gene: TRBD1
clone size: once
V gene: TRBV2
J gene: TRBJ2-1

CDR3 protein: CASTLPGGNTGELFF
CDR3 DNA: TGCGCCAGCACCTTGCCAGGGGGAAACACCGGGGAGCTGTTTTTT
D gene: TRBD1
clone size: once
V gene: TRBV5-1
J gene: TRBJ2-2

CDR3 protein: CASSPLSGGYNEQFF
CDR3 DNA: TGTGCCAGCAGTCCGCTCAGCGGGGGATACAATGAGCAGTTCTTC
D gene: TRBD2
clone size: NA
V gene: TRBV27
J gene: TRBJ2-1

CDR3 protein: CASSLGAGGRTGELFF
CDR3 DNA: TGTGCCAGCAGCCTAGGAGCGGGAGGGCGGACCGGGGAGCTGTTTTTT
D gene: TRBD2
clone size: NA
V gene: TRBV7-2
J gene: TRBJ2-2

CDR3 protein: CASSLSDREYEQYF
CDR3 DNA: TGTGCCAGCAGTTTATCGGACAGGGAATACGAGCAGTACTTC
D gene: TRBD1
clone size: NA
V gene: TRBV27
J gene: TRBJ2-7

CDR3 protein: CASSPTSGRDFTDTQYF
CDR3 DNA: TGTGCCAGCTCACCGACTAGCGGGAGGGATTTCACAGATACGCAGTATTTT
D gene: TRBD2
clone size: NA
V gene: TRBV18
J gene: TRBJ2-3

CDR3 protein: CASSSGGTSGLSYEQYF
CDR3 DNA: TGTGCCAGTAGTTCCGGCGGGACTAGCGGACTCTCCTACGAGCAGTACTTC
D gene: TRBD2
clone size: NA
V gene: TRBV19
J gene: TRBJ2-7

CDR3 protein: CASGRNGLAGAETQYF
CDR3 DNA: TGTGCCAGCGGCAGGAATGGACTAGCGGGAGCAGAGACCCAGTACTTC
D gene: TRBD2
clone size: NA
V gene: TRBV9
J gene: TRBJ2-5

CDR3 protein: CASSWTEETQYF
CDR3 DNA: TGTGCCAGCAGCTGGACGGAAGAGACCCAGTACTTC
D gene: NA
clone size: few
V gene: TRBV7-8
J gene: TRBJ2-5

CDR3 protein: CSVEASRGGTDTQYF
CDR3 DNA: TGCAGCGTTGAAGCTAGCCGGGGGGGCACAGATACGCAGTATTTT
D gene: TRBD2
clone size: NA
V gene: TRBV29-1
J gene: TRBJ2-3

CDR3 protein: CASSSFIAGGPSNEQFF
CDR3 DNA: TGTGCCAGCAGTTCCTTCATAGCGGGAGGGCCGAGCAATGAGCAGTTCTTC
D gene: TRBD2
clone size: NA
V gene: TRBV28
J gene: TRBJ2-1

CDR3 protein: CASSPLSRGGDEQFF
CDR3 DNA: TGTGCCAGCAGTCCGCTAAGCAGGGGTGGGGATGAGCAGTTCTTC
D gene: NA
clone size: NA
V gene: TRBV6-5
J gene: TRBJ2-1

CDR3 protein: CASSSQGPGYTF
CDR3 DNA: TGTGCCAGCAGCTCCCAGGGTCCGGGCTACACCTTC
D gene: NA
clone size: NA
V gene: TRBV7-9
J gene: TRBJ1-2

CDR3 protein: CASSAQGELFF
CDR3 DNA: TGTGCCAGCAGCGCACAAGGGGAGCTGTTTTTT
D gene: NA
clone size: NA
V gene: TRBV9
J gene: TRBJ2-2

CDR3 protein: CASSLPRQGASTGELFF
CDR3 DNA: TGTGCCAGCAGTTTACCGAGACAGGGGGCGAGCACCGGGGAGCTGTTTTTT
D gene: TRBD1
clone size: once
V gene: TRBV27
J gene: TRBJ2-2

CDR3 protein: CASRPPLGNEQFF
CDR3 DNA: TGTGCCAGCAGACCCCCGCTGGGGAATGAGCAGTTCTTC
D gene: NA
clone size: once
V gene: TRBV6-1
J gene: TRBJ2-1

CDR3 protein: CASSKGESPSYEQYF
CDR3 DNA: TGTGCCAGCAGCAAGGGAGAATCCCCCTCCTACGAGCAGTACTTC
D gene: NA
clone size: NA
V gene: TRBV21-1
J gene: TRBJ2-7

CDR3 protein: CASKKTGGNQPQHF
CDR3 DNA: TGTGCCTCCAAAAAGACGGGCGGCAATCAGCCCCAGCATTTT
D gene: NA
clone size: NA
V gene: TRBV6-5
J gene: TRBJ1-5

CDR3 protein: CASNGLADNEQFF
CDR3 DNA: TGTGCCAGCAATGGCCTAGCAGACAATGAGCAGTTCTTC
D gene: NA
clone size: NA
V gene: TRBV7-9
J gene: TRBJ2-1

CDR3 protein: CASSLEISGEQFF
CDR3 DNA: TGTGCCAGCAGCTTAGAGATTAGCGGGGAGCAGTTCTTC
D gene: TRBD2
clone size: NA
V gene: TRBV7-2
J gene: TRBJ2-1

CDR3 protein: CASRSGTASNQPQHF
CDR3 DNA: TGTGCCAGCAGATCCGGGACGGCGAGCAATCAGCCCCAGCATTTT
D gene: NA
clone size: NA
V gene: TRBV27
J gene: TRBJ1-5

CDR3 protein: CASSTPPGRGLDEQYF
CDR3 DNA: TGTGCCAGCAGTACCCCCCCGGGACGGGGGTTGGACGAGCAGTACTTC
D gene: NA
clone size: NA
V gene: TRBV28
J gene: TRBJ2-7

CDR3 protein: CASSPGTSGNEQYF
CDR3 DNA: TGTGCCAGCAGTCCCGGGACTAGCGGGAACGAGCAGTACTTC
D gene: TRBD2
clone size: NA
V gene: TRBV27
J gene: TRBJ2-7

CDR3 protein: CAWSVGRSSGNTIYF
CDR3 DNA: TGTGCCTGGAGTGTAGGCAGGTCCTCTGGAAACACCATATATTTT
D gene: NA
clone size: NA
V gene: TRBV30
J gene: TRBJ1-3

CDR3 protein: CASSLSWTGFFYEQYF
CDR3 DNA: TGTGCCAGCAGTTTAAGCTGGACAGGGTTTTTCTACGAGCAGTACTTC
D gene: TRBD1
clone size: NA
V gene: TRBV27
J gene: TRBJ2-7

CDR3 protein: CASSGQGNSYNEQFF
CDR3 DNA: TGTGCCAGCAGCGGACAGGGGAACTCCTACAATGAGCAGTTCTTC
D gene: TRBD1
clone size: NA
V gene: TRBV9
J gene: TRBJ2-1

CDR3 protein: CASSIGYEQYF
CDR3 DNA: TGTGCCAGCAGCATCGGATACGAGCAGTACTTC
D gene: NA
clone size: NA
V gene: TRBV5-8
J gene: TRBJ2-7

CDR3 protein: CASSSTGTGPDTQYF
CDR3 DNA: TGTGCCAGCAGCTCCACCGGGACAGGGCCAGATACGCAGTATTTT
D gene: TRBD1
clone size: NA
V gene: TRBV7-2
J gene: TRBJ2-3

CDR3 protein: CAIGHSSGANVLTF
CDR3 DNA: TGCGCCATTGGCCACTCCTCTGGGGCCAACGTCCTGACTTTC
D gene: NA
clone size: NA
V gene: TRBV5-3
J gene: TRBJ2-6

CDR3 protein: CASSLGGGETEAFF
CDR3 DNA: TGCGCCAGCAGCTTGGGAGGGGGCGAGACTGAAGCTTTCTTT
D gene: TRBD1
clone size: NA
V gene: TRBV5-1
J gene: TRBJ1-1

CDR3 protein: CASSPRGETSTDTQYF
CDR3 DNA: TGTGCCAGCAGTCCCCGTGGGGAAACAAGCACAGATACGCAGTATTTT
D gene: NA
clone size: NA
V gene: TRBV28
J gene: TRBJ2-3

CDR3 protein: CASSWGPLGEQYF
CDR3 DNA: TGTGCCAGCAGTTGGGGGCCTCTCGGGGAGCAGTACTTC
D gene: NA
clone size: NA
V gene: TRBV27
J gene: TRBJ2-7

CDR3 protein: CASSTAGTRGYEQYF
CDR3 DNA: TGTGCCAGCAGCACGGCCGGGACTAGAGGCTACGAGCAGTACTTC
D gene: TRBD2
clone size: once
V gene: TRBV14
J gene: TRBJ2-7

CDR3 protein: CASSTLTMTGETYEQYF
CDR3 DNA: TGTGCCAGTAGTACCCTTACCATGACAGGGGAAACCTACGAGCAGTACTTC
D gene: TRBD1
clone size: NA
V gene: TRBV19
J gene: TRBJ2-7

CDR3 protein: CASSYSFREDNEQFF
CDR3 DNA: TGTGCCAGCAGTTATTCCTTCCGGGAGGACAATGAGCAGTTCTTC
D gene: TRBD2
clone size: NA
V gene: TRBV6-5
J gene: TRBJ2-1

CDR3 protein: CASSLSGFSYEQYF
CDR3 DNA: TGTGCCAGCAGCTTATCAGGGTTTTCCTACGAGCAGTACTTC
D gene: NA
clone size: NA
V gene: TRBV7-2
J gene: TRBJ2-7

CDR3 protein: CASRDSPGTEAFF
CDR3 DNA: TGTGCCAGCAGGGACAGCCCGGGGACTGAAGCTTTCTTT
D gene: NA
clone size: NA
V gene: TRBV25-1
J gene: TRBJ1-1

CDR3 protein: CASSPTGGKILEKLFF
CDR3 DNA: TGTGCCAGCTCACCCACAGGGGGGAAAATTTTGGAAAAACTGTTTTTT
D gene: TRBD1
clone size: NA
V gene: TRBV18
J gene: TRBJ1-4

CDR3 protein: CASSTGGNTGELFF
CDR3 DNA: TGTGCCAGTAGTACGGGAGGGAACACCGGGGAGCTGTTTTTT
D gene: TRBD2
clone size: NA
V gene: TRBV19
J gene: TRBJ2-2

CDR3 protein: CASGTLQPQHF
CDR3 DNA: TGTGCCAGTGGGACGCTTCAGCCCCAGCATTTT
D gene: NA
clone size: once
V gene: TRBV6-5
J gene: TRBJ1-5